Sequencing of this T cell receptor (beta chain) was carried out in a study of spatial heterogeneity in lung cancer. TCRdb recomputed calls from the 5' RACE reads with MiXCR, one row per CDR3 protein. This table has more than 60,000 distinct CDR3 sequences, 8% appearing once. Specified time point: sample taken at primary tumor resection. CDR1 and CDR2 (germline): LGHNA, YSLEER. Trimming removed 2 bases at V and 5 bases at J, with 9 bases between. The length of the CDR3 is 13 residues. The source material was PBMCs, sampled at surgery. The TCR sequence derives from a male donor with early-stage non-small cell lung cancer. V usage is TRBV4-3 and J usage is TRBJ2-5; the D is unclear. The CDR3 is CASSQIFGETQYF. The CDR3 DNA sequence: TGCGCCAGCAGCCAAATCTTCGGGGAGACCCAGTACTTC.